This T cell receptor (beta chain) was retrieved from a study of cytomegalovirus exposure and HLA in healthy donors. Findings of the study overall: CMV serostatus was the sole immune exposure information available. As was reported, the classifier diagnosed cytomegalovirus status with high specificity and sensitivity. Among TCR beta chains of equal frequency, HLA-associated ones were more clonally expanded in a later analysis. Highly shared variants forming one cluster were likely a sequencing artifact.

Use of 60 Vbeta and 13 Jbeta primers characterized the PCR. The repertoire was sequenced with immunoSEQ multiplex PCR; TCRdb's copy has only in-frame clones and lacks some. This sample yields tens of thousands of clones, of which 65% to 85% are seen a single time; around 3% belongs to the top ten. Germline V gene sequence: CDR1 SQVTM, CDR2 ANQGSEA. Losses at the gene ends were 4 bases for V and 5 bases for J; bases not matched to a gene: 4. The CDR3 extends over 12 amino acids. This clone was detected once. Its antigen is unidentified. The chain combines TRBV29-1 with TRBJ1-2; 7 positions agree with TRBD1. The clonotype comes from a man aged 30 to 39 in good health and CMV-seronegative. Sequenced: PBMCs. The CDR3 bases are TGCAGCGTTGCCGCAGGGGGGTATGGCTACACCTTC. This codes for CSVAAGGYGYTF. The full variable domain, its missing parts supplied by reference TRBV29-1 and TRBJ1-2, is SAVISQKPSRDICQRGTSLTIQCQVDSQVTMMFWYRQQPGQSLTLIATANQGSEATYESGFVIDKFPISRPNLTFSTLTVSNMSPEDSSIYLCSVAAGGYGYTFGSGTRLTVV.